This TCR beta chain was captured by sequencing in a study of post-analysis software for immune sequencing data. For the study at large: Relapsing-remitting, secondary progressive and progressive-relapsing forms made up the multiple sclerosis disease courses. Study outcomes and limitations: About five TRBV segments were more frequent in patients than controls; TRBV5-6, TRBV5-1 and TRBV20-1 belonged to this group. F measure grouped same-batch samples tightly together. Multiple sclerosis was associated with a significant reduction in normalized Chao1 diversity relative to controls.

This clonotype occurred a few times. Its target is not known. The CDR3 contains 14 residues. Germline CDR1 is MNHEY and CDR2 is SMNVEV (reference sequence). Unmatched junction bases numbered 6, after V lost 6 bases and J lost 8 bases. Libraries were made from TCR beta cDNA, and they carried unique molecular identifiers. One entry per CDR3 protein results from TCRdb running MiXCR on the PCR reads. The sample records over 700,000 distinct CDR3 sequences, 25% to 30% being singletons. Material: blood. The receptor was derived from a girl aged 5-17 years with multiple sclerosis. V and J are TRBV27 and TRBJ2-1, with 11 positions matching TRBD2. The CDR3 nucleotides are TGTGCCAGCAGCCTTAGCGGGAGGGCATATGAGCAGTTCTTC. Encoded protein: CASSLSGRAYEQFF.